The 21 T cell receptor beta chains reported below all come from one sample, sequenced in a study of OX40 agonist ivuxolimab in advanced cancers. The receptor library was made with the immunoSEQ multiplex PCR assay. TCRdb stores this immuneACCESS table with in-frame sequences only. Part of the clones is absent; in the studies checked, under half of the shortfall reflects unresolved V genes, and no reason is known for the rest. A total of tens of thousands of clones appear in this sample, 83% of them only once. Of the sample, 45% to 55% is held by the ten largest clones. Source: CD4+ or CD8+ T cells sorted from blood, taken in a trial of the OX40 agonist ivuxolimab. These receptors were taken from an adult with an advanced solid tumor such as melanoma, head and neck, liver or kidney cancer.

The gene calls are TRBV7-2 and TRBJ2-3; D may be TRBD2 (6 bases). The CDR3 has 15 residues. Germline V gene lookup returns CDR1 SGHTA and CDR2 FQGNSA. V was trimmed by 5 bases and J by 1 base, leaving 13 bases between them. The CDR3 DNA reads as TGTGCCAGCAGCACCGGGACTTACCGCACAGATACGCAGTATTTT. It is translated as CASSTGTYRTDTQYF.

The rearrangement links TRBV6-6 to TRBJ2-1; D gene uncertain. V was cut by 0 bases and J by 4 bases, with 7 bases left in between. The CDR3 has 14 residues. Germline CDR1 reads MNHNY; CDR2 reads SVGAGI (reference sequence). This CDR3 reads CASSYSEAYNEQFF. CDR3 DNA: TGTGCCAGCAGTTACTCAGAGGCGTACAATGAGCAGTTCTTC.

The J gene is TRBJ2-6, the V gene TRBV27; D assignment may be TRBD1 or TRBD2 (6 bases each). CDR3 length equals 15 residues. The V and J ends lost 7 bases and 0 bases respectively, with 10 bases between them. Germline V gene lookup returns CDR1 MNHEY and CDR2 SMNVEV (reference sequence). The chain's CDR3 is CASTEGGSGANVLTF. The CDR3 coding sequence is TGTGCCAGCACCGAGGGGGGCTCTGGGGCCAACGTCCTGACTTTC.

This chain joins TRBV10-2 and TRBJ2-7; D is uncertain. The CDR3 contains 11 residues. Trimming took off 6 bases at V and 0 bases at J, with 3 bases between the two ends. From germline, CDR1 is WSHSY and CDR2 SAAADI. The CDR3 spells CASRDSYEQYF. Written as DNA, the CDR3 is TGCGCCAGCAGAGACTCCTACGAGCAGTACTTC.

The genes are TRBV27 and TRBJ1-2; weak D call: TRBD1 (6 bases). The CDR3 consists of 14 residues. Germline CDR1 and CDR2: MNHEY and SMNVEV (reference sequence). V dropped 2 bases and J dropped 4 bases, with 11 bases sitting between them. The CDR3 DNA is TGTGCCAGCAGTTTAACAGGGAGGGCCTATGGCTACACCTTC. Encoded protein: CASSLTGRAYGYTF.

The genes are TRBV7-9 and TRBJ2-7, with a tentative D call TRBD1 (6 bases). V shed 4 bases and J shed 5 bases, with 18 bases lying between them. CDR3 size: 15 residues. Germline V gene data show CDR1 as SEHNR and CDR2 as FQNEAQ (reference sequence). Here the CDR3 reads CASSSKPQGPHEQYF. The DNA for the CDR3 is TGTGCCAGCAGCTCAAAACCACAGGGTCCGCACGAGCAGTACTTC.

The genes are TRBV13 and TRBJ1-2, with TRBD1 as a possible D gene (6 bases). Germline V lookup: CDR1 PRHDT, CDR2 FYEKMQ (reference sequence). The V gene lost 4 bases and the J gene lost 4 bases, with 19 bases spanning the gap. This CDR3 is built from 16 residues. The DNA of the CDR3 is TGTGCCAGCAGCTACGTATCAGGGGAGGGGTCCTATGGCTACACCTTC. It encodes CASSYVSGEGSYGYTF.

This clone showed up many times. The rearrangement links TRBV5-4 to TRBJ2-5; 7 positions match TRBD2. The V segment lost 4 bases and the J segment 5 bases; nucleotides outside the gene matches: 8. The CDR3 sequence is 14 residues long. In germline, CDR1 is SGHNT, CDR2 YYREEE (reference sequence). CDR3 region: CASSPDYGGETQYF. CDR3 DNA: TGTGCCAGCAGCCCGGATTACGGGGGGGAGACCCAGTACTTC.

The chain links TRBV11-1 to TRBJ2-7, with D maybe TRBD1 (5 bases). Between the trimmed V and J ends, which lost 6 bases and 3 bases, there was a span of 12 bases. The germline CDR1 and CDR2 sequences are SGHAT and FQDESV (reference sequence). The CDR3 extends over 13 amino acids. DNA for the CDR3: TGTGCCAGCAGTTTCACCAGGGACTACGAGCAGTACTTC. Translation: CASSFTRDYEQYF.

This clone occurred once. The rearrangement joins TRBV6-5 to TRBJ2-1, with 7 nucleotides matching TRBD2. This CDR3 contains 16 residues. Losses at the gene ends were 3 bases for V and 3 bases for J; bases not matched to a gene: 8. Germline CDR1 reads MNHEY; CDR2 reads SVGAGI. The CDR3 bases are TGTGCCAGCAGTTATTCGGCCGGGACTATCTACAATGAGCAGTTCTTC. This gives the protein CASSYSAGTIYNEQFF.

V usage is TRBV19 and J usage is TRBJ2-2, with 12 bases aligning to TRBD1. Germline CDR1 reads LNHDA; CDR2 reads SQIVND (reference sequence). CDR3 length: 15 amino acids. The J segment lost 6 bases and the V segment lost 7 bases, leaving 6 bases of the junction unmatched. The CDR3 DNA reads TGTGCCAGTACCGCCCGGGACAGGGGGCCCGGGGAGCTGTTTTTT. Residues: CASTARDRGPGELFF.

The V call is TRBV19, the J call TRBJ2-7; 7 nucleotides match TRBD1. Trimming took 6 bases from V and 1 from J; bases not matched to a gene: 12. In germline, CDR1 is LNHDA, CDR2 SQIVND (reference sequence). CDR3 length equals 16 residues. CDR3 nucleotides: TGTGCCAGTAGACCAGACGACAGGGCGTTTTCCTACGAGCAGTACTTC. It is translated as CASRPDDRAFSYEQYF.

CDR3 bases: TGTGCCAGTAGCCCCAGAGGAGTGGTATACAATGAGCAGTTCTTC. Translating it yields CASSPRGVVYNEQFF. The chain uses TRBV19 and TRBJ2-1; no clear D. The germline CDR1 and CDR2 sequences are LNHDA and SQIVND (reference sequence). Trimming took off 6 bases at V and 4 bases at J, with 16 bases between the two ends. The CDR3 spans 15 residues.

This rearrangement joins TRBV19 to TRBJ2-7, with 9 nucleotides matching TRBD1. V trimming: 3 bases; J trimming: 2 bases; junction bases outside the gene matches: 2. The germline CDR1 and CDR2 sequences are LNHDA and SQIVND (reference sequence). The CDR3 spans 14 residues. The CDR3 is CASSMGQGPYEQYF. CDR3 sequence (DNA): TGTGCCAGTAGTATGGGACAGGGACCCTACGAGCAGTACTTC.

V is TRBV4-3 and J is TRBJ2-5; D is possibly TRBD2 (5 bases). V lost 3 bases, J lost 5 bases, and 10 bases lay in between. Germline V gives CDR1 LGHNA, CDR2 YSLEER. The CDR3 covers 13 residues. The CDR3 sequence is CASSHGAEETQYF. CDR3 sequence (DNA): TGCGCCAGCAGCCACGGAGCGGAGGAGACCCAGTACTTC.

The gene calls are TRBV4-3 and TRBJ2-4, with D perhaps given as TRBD1 or TRBD2 (5 bases each). Trimming shortened V by 1 base and J by 7 bases, and 17 bases separated the two germline ends. From germline, CDR1 is LGHNA and CDR2 YSLEER. This CDR3 contains 16 residues. CDR3 in amino acids: CASSQGDQPSGNIQYF. CDR3 nucleotides: TGCGCCAGCAGCCAAGGGGACCAACCGTCCGGGAACATTCAGTACTTC.

The V and J genes are TRBV5-8 and TRBJ2-7; D remains ambiguous. The germline V and J ends were trimmed by 0 bases and 1 base, with 11 bases remaining between them. CDR1 and CDR2 (germline): SGHTS, YDEGEE. The CDR3 is 15 amino acids. The CDR3 DNA is TGTGCCAGCAGCTTGGGCATTGGACGTTCCTACGAGCAGTACTTC. Its protein product is CASSLGIGRSYEQYF.

V is TRBV5-1 and J is TRBJ2-7, with D maybe TRBD1 (5 bases). V lost 7 bases and J 2 bases, leaving 13 bases between the germline ends. There are 13 residues in the CDR3. Per the germline V gene, CDR1 is SGHRS and CDR2 is YFSETQ. The CDR3 loop is CASAPTETYEQYF. As DNA, the CDR3 is TGCGCCAGCGCCCCGACAGAAACCTACGAGCAGTACTTC. Variable domain in full (rest from reference TRBV5-1 and TRBJ2-7): KAGVTQTPRYLIKTRGQQVTLSCSPISGHRSVSWYQQTPGQGLQFLFEYFSETQRNKGNFPGRFSGRQFSNSRSEMNVSTLELGDSALYLCASAPTETYEQYFGPGTRLTVT.

The gene calls are TRBV27 and TRBJ2-7; TRBD1 matches 7 bases. V shed 3 bases, J shed 6 bases, and the junction held 11 bases outside the gene matches. The CDR3 consists of 15 residues. The germline CDR1 and CDR2 sequences are MNHEY and SMNVEV (reference sequence). The CDR3 nucleotides read TGTGCCAGCAGTTTGGTAGGGGGCCGGGTCGGCGAGCAGTACTTC. Translation: CASSLVGGRVGEQYF.

V is TRBV19 and J is TRBJ1-2; D is uncertain. This CDR3 is 14 amino acids long. Trimming took 3 bases from V and 4 from J, leaving 12 bases between them. Germline V gene data show CDR1 as LNHDA and CDR2 as SQIVND (reference sequence). CDR3 sequence: CASSMDGGPYGYTF. The CDR3, as DNA: TGTGCCAGTAGTATGGACGGTGGGCCCTATGGCTACACCTTC.

This clone was observed once. The genes are TRBV7-9 and TRBJ2-3, with 7 bases lining up with TRBD2. This CDR3 is 15 amino acids long. V lost 4 bases to trimming and J lost 1 base; unmatched junction nucleotides: 5. Per germline, CDR1 SEHNR and CDR2 FQNEAQ (reference sequence). The chain's CDR3 is CASSSRAGGTDTQYF. CDR3 DNA: TGTGCCAGCAGCTCCCGGGCGGGAGGCACAGATACGCAGTATTTT.